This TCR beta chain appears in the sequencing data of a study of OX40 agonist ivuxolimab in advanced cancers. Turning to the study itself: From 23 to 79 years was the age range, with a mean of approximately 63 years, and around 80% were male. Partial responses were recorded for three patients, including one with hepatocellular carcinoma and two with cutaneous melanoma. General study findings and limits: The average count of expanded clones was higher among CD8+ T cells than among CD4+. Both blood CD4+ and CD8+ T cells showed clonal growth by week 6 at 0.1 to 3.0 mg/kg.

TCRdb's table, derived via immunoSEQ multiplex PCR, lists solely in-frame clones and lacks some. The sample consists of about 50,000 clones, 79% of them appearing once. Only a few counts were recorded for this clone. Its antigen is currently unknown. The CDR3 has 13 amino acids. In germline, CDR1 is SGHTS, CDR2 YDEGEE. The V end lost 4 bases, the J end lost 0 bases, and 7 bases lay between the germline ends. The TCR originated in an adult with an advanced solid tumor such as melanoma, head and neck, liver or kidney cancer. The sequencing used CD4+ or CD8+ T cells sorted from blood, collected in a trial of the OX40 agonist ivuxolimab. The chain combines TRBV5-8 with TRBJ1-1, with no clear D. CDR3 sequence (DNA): TGTGCCAGCAGCCGAGCATTGAACACTGAAGCTTTCTTT. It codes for CASSRALNTEAFF.